These 12 T cell receptor beta chains were sequenced from one sample in a study of blood T cell repertoires in COVID-19. Only in-frame clones appear in the TCRdb table, and some are missing; sequencing was by immunoSEQ multiplex PCR. The data contain approximately 100,000 clones, about 90% of them singletons. Source material: peripheral blood. These receptors came from a human donor in a cohort sampled during active COVID-19.

V is TRBV7-3 and J is TRBJ2-3, with 12 bases matching TRBD2. The CDR3 totals 14 residues. The germline V gene encodes CDR1 SGHTA and CDR2 FQGTGA. J was trimmed by 7 bases and V by 5 bases; bases with no gene match: 4. The CDR3 coding sequence is TGTGCCAGCAGCAAGGGGACTAGCGGGTATACGCAGTATTTT. Protein sequence: CASSKGTSGYTQYF.

V usage is TRBV5-1 and J usage is TRBJ2-1; 13 positions agree with TRBD2. V dropped 4 bases and J dropped 8; count of bases not matched to a gene: 12. The germline gives CDR1 SGHRS, CDR2 YFSETQ. The CDR3 runs to 17 residues. The CDR3 reads CASSPGLAGAPMDEQFF. The CDR3 DNA is TGCGCCAGCAGCCCTGGACTAGCGGGAGCCCCAATGGATGAGCAGTTCTTC.

The genes are TRBV28 and TRBJ1-5; possible D gene TRBD1, 5 bases. The germline gives CDR1 MDHEN, CDR2 SYDVKM. CDR3 length equals 15 residues. Trimming removed 9 bases from V and 0 bases from J, with 15 bases in between. The CDR3 reads CASRTGRNSNQPQHF. CDR3 nucleotide sequence: TGTGCCAGTAGAACAGGTCGCAATAGCAATCAGCCCCAGCATTTT. Drawing the rest from reference TRBV28 and TRBJ1-5, the complete variable domain is DVKVTQSSRYLVKRTGEKVFLECVQDMDHENMFWYRQDPGLGLRLIYFSYDVKMKEKGDIPEGYSVSREKKERFSLILESASTNQTSMYLCASRTGRNSNQPQHFGDGTRLSIL.

CDR3 region: CATSDPSGFSYNEQFF. The CDR3, as DNA: TGTGCCACCAGTGATCCAAGCGGATTCTCCTACAATGAGCAGTTCTTC. The V call is TRBV24-1, the J call TRBJ2-1; possibly TRBD2 for D (5 bases). CDR1 is KGHDR and CDR2 is SFDVKD in the germline V gene. Between the trimmed V and J ends, which lost 3 bases and 0 bases, there was a span of 11 bases. The CDR3 runs to 16 residues.

The chain is built from TRBV5-1 and TRBJ2-1, with 8 positions matching TRBD2. Per the germline V gene, CDR1 is SGHRS and CDR2 is YFSETQ. The trim removed 4 bases at V and 6 bases at J, leaving 9 bases unmatched. The length of the CDR3 is 15 residues. CDR3 sequence reads: CASSAISGAGNEQFF. CDR3 nucleotide sequence: TGCGCCAGCAGCGCGATTAGCGGGGCTGGCAATGAGCAGTTCTTC.

This clone was counted a few times. The V call is TRBV27, the J call TRBJ2-7; 9 nucleotides agree with TRBD1. Germline values: CDR1 MNHEY, CDR2 SMNVEV (reference sequence). This CDR3 spans 12 amino acids. The J segment lost 3 bases and the V segment lost 8 bases, leaving 2 bases of the junction unmatched. The CDR3 sequence is CASPGQGYEQYF. The CDR3 DNA sequence: TGTGCCAGCCCGGGACAGGGCTACGAGCAGTACTTC.

The chain joins TRBV2 to TRBJ1-2, with D unresolved. Germline V CDR1 and CDR2: SNHLY, FYNNEI. This CDR3 is built from 13 residues. Trimming removed 6 bases from V and 10 bases from J, with 18 bases in between. The CDR3 bases are TGTGCCAGCAGGGAACCGTCGTGGCCAACCTACACCTTC. This codes for CASREPSWPTYTF.

The chain uses TRBV2 and TRBJ1-5, with TRBD1 as a possible D gene (6 bases). The germline V and J ends were trimmed by 6 bases and 2 bases, with 11 bases remaining between them. Germline CDR1 reads SNHLY; CDR2 reads FYNNEI. CDR3 length: 14 residues. The CDR3 nucleotides read TGTGCCAGCAGCCACAGGGTAGGCAATCAGCCCCAGCATTTT. This encodes CASSHRVGNQPQHF.

The chain carries TRBV27 and TRBJ1-2, with 9 positions matching TRBD1. This CDR3 contains 15 residues. Germline loops: CDR1 MNHEY, CDR2 SMNVEV (reference sequence). V was clipped by 0 bases and J by 7 bases; unmatched bases: 6. This chain's CDR3 is CASSLSSMGQGGYTF. CDR3 DNA sequence: TGTGCCAGCAGTTTATCCTCTATGGGACAGGGTGGCTACACCTTC.

The rearrangement uses TRBV21-1 and TRBJ2-7; the table's D gene call, TRBD2, was not cross checked with the DNA. TRBV21-1 is marked as a pseudogene. The CDR3 runs 23 residues. The CDR3 coding sequence is TGTGCCAGCAGCAAAGGGGCGGAGCGGAATCGCGGAAGGAAGGAGGTGGTAGCCGGCGAGCAGTACTTC. Residues: CASSKGAERNRGRKEVVAGEQYF.

The genes are TRBV4-1 and TRBJ1-6; 7 bases fit TRBD1. CDR1 is MGHRA, CDR2 YSYEKL, per germline. The length of the CDR3 is 15 residues. Losses at the gene ends were 4 bases for V and 5 bases for J; bases not matched to a gene: 5. CDR3 nucleotide sequence: TGCGCCAGCAGCCGAACCGGGACAGATAATTCACCCCTCCACTTT. Translating it yields CASSRTGTDNSPLHF.

This sequence joins TRBV11-1 and TRBJ2-3; 8 nucleotides align to TRBD1. The CDR3 length is 15 residues. Germline V gives CDR1 SGHAT, CDR2 FQDESV (reference sequence). J lost 0 bases, V lost 7 bases, and 6 bases had no gene match. CDR3 region: CASNRQGLSTDTQYF. CDR3 nucleotide sequence: TGTGCCAGCAACAGACAGGGGCTTAGCACAGATACGCAGTATTTT.